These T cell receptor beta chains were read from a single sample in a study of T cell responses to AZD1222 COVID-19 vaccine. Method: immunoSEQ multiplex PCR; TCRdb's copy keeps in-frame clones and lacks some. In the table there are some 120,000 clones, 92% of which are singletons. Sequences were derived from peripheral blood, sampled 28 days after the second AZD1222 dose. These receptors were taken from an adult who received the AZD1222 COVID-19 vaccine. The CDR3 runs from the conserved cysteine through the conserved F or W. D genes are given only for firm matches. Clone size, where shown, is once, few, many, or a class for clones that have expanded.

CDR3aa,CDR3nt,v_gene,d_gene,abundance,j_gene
CASSQLAGQLSSYNEQFF,TGTGCCAGCAGCCAACTCGCGGGACAGCTTTCTTCCTACAATGAGCAGTTCTTC,TRBV16,.,.,TRBJ2-1
CASSLPGVYGYTF,TGTGCCAGCAGCTTACCAGGGGTCTATGGCTACACCTTC,TRBV5-4,.,.,TRBJ1-2
CASSEYGLAGDNEQFF,TGTGCCAGCAGTGAGTACGGACTAGCGGGAGACAATGAGCAGTTCTTC,TRBV6-1,TRBD2,once,TRBJ2-1
CATREGAETQYF,TGTGCCACTCGAGAGGGGGCAGAGACCCAGTACTTC,TRBV5-4,TRBD1,.,TRBJ2-5
CASSEGQLNTEAFF,TGTGCCAGCAGTGAGGGACAGCTGAACACTGAAGCTTTCTTT,TRBV6-1,TRBD1,.,TRBJ1-1
CASSTGTDPSYEQYF,TGCGCCAGCAGCACTGGGACAGACCCCTCCTACGAGCAGTACTTC,TRBV5-1,TRBD1,once,TRBJ2-7
CASKEREGGTGELFF,TGTGCCAGCAAGGAGCGGGAGGGAGGCACCGGGGAGCTGTTTTTT,TRBV21-1,.,.,TRBJ2-2
CASSVDTATSGRADTQYF,TGTGCCAGCAGCGTAGACACGGCGACTAGCGGGAGGGCAGATACGCAGTATTTT,TRBV9,TRBD2,.,TRBJ2-3
CASSERVSRNSPLHF,TGTGCCAGCAGCGAGAGAGTTTCTCGTAATTCACCCCTCCACTTT,TRBV6-5,.,.,TRBJ1-6
CASSGMDSYGYTF,TGTGCCAGCAGCGGGATGGACAGCTATGGCTACACCTTC,TRBV3-1/TRBV3-2,.,.,TRBJ1-2
CASSIGNSWTNEKLFF,TGTGCCAGTAGTATCGGGAATTCGTGGACTAATGAAAAACTGTTTTTT,TRBV19,.,.,TRBJ1-4
CASSLVAGIDTQYF,TGTGCCAGCAGCTTGGTGGCAGGGATAGATACGCAGTATTTT,TRBV5-5,.,.,TRBJ2-3
CASSLEGLASETQYF,TGTGCCAGCAGCTTAGAGGGACTAGCTTCTGAGACCCAGTACTTC,TRBV11-2,TRBD2,.,TRBJ2-5
CASSLSPGTGYTF,TGTGCCAGCAGTTTAAGCCCAGGGACTGGCTACACCTTC,TRBV28,.,once,TRBJ1-2
CASSDREGTEAFF,TGTGCCTCCTCGGACAGGGAGGGTACTGAAGCTTTCTTT,TRBV2,TRBD1,.,TRBJ1-1
CASSPTSGTDTQYF,TGTGCCAGCAGCCCGACTAGCGGCACAGATACGCAGTATTTT,TRBV14,TRBD2,.,TRBJ2-3
CASSARTAQDSPLHF,TGCGCCAGCAGCGCGCGGACAGCCCAGGATTCACCCCTCCACTTT,TRBV5-1,.,.,TRBJ1-6
CSVESHLYGYTF,TGCAGCGTTGAATCACACCTCTATGGCTACACCTTC,TRBV29-1,.,.,TRBJ1-2
CASSQGQGAYTEAFF,TGCGCCAGCAGCCAAGGGCAGGGGGCTTACACTGAAGCTTTCTTT,TRBV4-1,TRBD1,once,TRBJ1-1
CASSLMGRAFRNHSYNEQFF,TGTGCCAGCAGCTTAATGGGTAGAGCTTTCAGAAACCACTCCTACAATGAGCAGTTCTTC,TRBV7-3,.,.,TRBJ2-1
CASSPTGRGPNTEAFF,TGCGCCAGCAGCCCCACCGGCCGGGGACCGAACACTGAAGCTTTCTTT,TRBV5-1,.,.,TRBJ1-1
CSVADRGNEQYF,TGCAGCGTGGCTGACAGGGGTAACGAGCAGTACTTC,TRBV29-1,TRBD1,.,TRBJ2-7
CASSIGRDRYHQPQHF,TGTGCCAGTAGTATAGGGAGGGACAGGTATCATCAGCCCCAGCATTTT,TRBV19,TRBD1,once,TRBJ1-5
CASSSRDRSYEQYF,TGTGCCAGCAGCTCCCGGGACCGCTCCTACGAGCAGTACTTC,TRBV7-6,.,.,TRBJ2-7
CASSRRLSPYEQYF,TGTGCCAGCAGTCGACGGTTGTCCCCCTACGAGCAGTACTTC,TRBV6-6,.,.,TRBJ2-7
CASSFEQSQPQHF,TGTGCCAGCAGCTTTGAGCAGTCTCAGCCCCAGCATTTT,TRBV7-8,.,once,TRBJ1-5
CASSFAGAVTEAFF,TGCGCCAGCAGCTTTGCAGGGGCCGTCACTGAAGCTTTCTTT,TRBV5-1,.,.,TRBJ1-1
CSASEGAGGYEQYF,TGCAGCGCCTCCGAGGGGGCGGGAGGGTACGAGCAGTACTTC,TRBV29-1,TRBD2,.,TRBJ2-7
CASSLSLGSDTQYF,TGTGCCAGCAGTTTAAGCCTAGGATCAGATACGCAGTATTTT,TRBV28,.,.,TRBJ2-3
CASIPRASGSYEQYF,TGCGCCAGCATCCCCCGGGCTAGCGGATCCTACGAGCAGTACTTC,TRBV10-2,TRBD2,.,TRBJ2-7
CATSRDGGYEQYF,TGTGCCACCAGCAGAGATGGGGGCTACGAGCAGTACTTC,TRBV15,.,.,TRBJ2-7
CASRSGANVLTF,TGTGCCAGTCGCTCTGGGGCCAACGTCCTGACTTTC,TRBV27,.,.,TRBJ2-6
CASRRTVTYQETQYF,TGTGCCAGTAGACGTACAGTTACGTACCAAGAGACCCAGTACTTC,TRBV19,.,.,TRBJ2-5
CASGNPGQPYGYTF,TGCGCCAGCGGCAACCCGGGACAGCCCTACGGCTACACCTTC,TRBV5-1,TRBD1,once,TRBJ1-2
CASSSGTRYYEQYF,TGCGCCAGCAGCTCCGGGACTCGTTATTACGAGCAGTACTTC,TRBV5-1,.,.,TRBJ2-7
CASSRGQNTEAFF,TGTGCCAGCAGCCGAGGACAGAACACTGAAGCTTTCTTT,TRBV7-3,.,.,TRBJ1-1
CASSPLGGQGEYEQYF,TGTGCCAGCAGCCCCTTAGGAGGACAGGGAGAGTACGAGCAGTACTTC,TRBV7-8,TRBD1,few,TRBJ2-7
CASAPGGGNTIYF,TGCGCCAGCGCGCCAGGGGGAGGAAACACCATATATTTT,TRBV10-2,TRBD1,.,TRBJ1-3
CASSEGSGGSYEQYF,TGTGCCAGCAGTGAAGGGTCAGGGGGCTCCTACGAGCAGTACTTC,TRBV6-1,TRBD1,few,TRBJ2-7
CASSWGRSNSPLHF,TGTGCCAGCAGTTGGGGACGGAGTAATTCACCCCTCCACTTT,TRBV6-5,.,.,TRBJ1-6
CASSLLAGGSTDTQYF,TGCGCCAGCAGCCTGTTAGCGGGGGGGAGCACAGATACGCAGTATTTT,TRBV5-1,TRBD2,.,TRBJ2-3
CASSPRTGGAEKLFF,TGTGCCAGCAGCCCCAGGACAGGGGGCGCTGAAAAACTGTTTTTT,TRBV3-1/TRBV3-2,TRBD1,once,TRBJ1-4
CASSQVFSSNEQFF,TGCGCCAGCAGCCAAGTTTTTAGCTCCAATGAGCAGTTCTTC,TRBV4-1,.,few,TRBJ2-1
CASRIGTPQETQYF,TGCGCCAGCAGGATCGGGACACCGCAAGAGACCCAGTACTTC,TRBV5-1,.,.,TRBJ2-5
CASSFGFAGGQETQYF,TGTGCCAGCAGCTTTGGGTTCGCGGGAGGCCAAGAGACCCAGTACTTC,TRBV5-4,TRBD2,.,TRBJ2-5
CASSPRPNNSPLHF,TGTGCCAGCTCACCACGGCCGAATAATTCACCCCTCCACTTT,TRBV18,.,few,TRBJ1-6
CASSTRDTLNTEAFF,TGTGCCAGCAGCACCCGGGACACCTTGAACACTGAAGCTTTCTTT,TRBV7-9,.,.,TRBJ1-1
CASIGGSNTGELFF,TGTGCCAGCATCGGGGGATCGAACACCGGGGAGCTGTTTTTT,TRBV2,.,.,TRBJ2-2
CASSLFVGENTEAFF,TGTGCCAGCAGTTTATTTGTTGGGGAGAACACTGAAGCTTTCTTT,TRBV28,.,.,TRBJ1-1
CASSPTGNEKLFF,TGTGCCAGCAGCCCGACAGGGAATGAAAAACTGTTTTTT,TRBV3-1/TRBV3-2,TRBD1,.,TRBJ1-4
CASSLARDRGSEETQYF,TGTGCCAGCAGCTTAGCGAGGGACAGGGGGTCTGAAGAGACCCAGTACTTC,TRBV7-9,TRBD1,.,TRBJ2-5
CASSLATLDGEQYF,TGTGCCAGCAGTTTAGCGACGCTTGACGGCGAGCAGTACTTC,TRBV28,.,.,TRBJ2-7
CASSLSPVTEAFF,TGTGCCAGCAGTTTATCCCCAGTCACTGAAGCTTTCTTT,TRBV27,.,many,TRBJ1-1
CASSASGSTYNEQFF,TGTGCCAGCAGCGCTAGCGGGAGTACCTACAATGAGCAGTTCTTC,TRBV9,TRBD2,.,TRBJ2-1